This T cell receptor (beta chain) is from a study of blood T cell repertoires in COVID-19. Turning to the study itself: From the United States, Italy and Spain came samples of acute and convalescent COVID-19. Sources were T cells, B-cell-depleted T cells, or PBMCs; the material itself was cDNA or gDNA.

As processed by the authors: For nucleated cells, counts were estimated from reference gene primer amplification. TCRdb's table, derived via immunoSEQ multiplex PCR, lists solely in-frame clones and lacks some. V, J and clone size are those of that table, while D and trimming were read from the DNA. The sample includes roughly 250,000 clones, around 86% of them seen just once. CDR1 and CDR2 (germline): MGHRA, YSYEKL. J was trimmed by 7 bases and V by 2 bases; bases with no gene match: 4. The CDR3 spans 14 residues. This clone was observed a few times. Sequenced material: peripheral blood. This TCR was sampled from a man between 40 and 49 years old who had recovered from COVID-19. The chain joins TRBV4-1 to TRBJ1-5, with 8 bases fitting TRBD1. CDR3 DNA sequence: TGCGCCAGCAGCCAATTACAGGGGGGCCAGCCCCAGCATTTT. This gives the protein CASSQLQGGQPQHF.